This T cell receptor beta chain is drawn from a study of blood T cell repertoires in COVID-19. This clone was seen a single time. Method: immunoSEQ multiplex PCR; TCRdb's copy keeps in-frame clones and lacks some. The data show roughly 60,000 clones, with approximately 86% seen just once and 1.2% held by the top ten. V was pared by 4 bases and J by 4 bases, with 6 bases between. There are 12 residues in the CDR3. In germline, CDR1 is SGHNT, CDR2 YYREEE (reference sequence). The TCR originated in a man aged 35 to 55 with acute or convalescent COVID-19. The sample consisted of peripheral blood. The chain employs TRBV5-4 and TRBJ1-3; D is ambiguous. CDR3 loop: CASSILGNTIYF. CDR3 DNA: TGTGCCAGCAGCATATTGGGAAACACCATATATTTT.